These 25 T cell receptor beta chains came from one sample sequenced in a study of cytomegalovirus exposure and HLA in healthy donors. Vbeta (60) and Jbeta (13) primers were used in the PCR. Data came from immunoSEQ multiplex PCR; TCRdb stores just in-frame clones and leaves some out. The table shows 200,000 to 250,000 clones, with 75% to 80% occurring only once. Input material: PBMCs. These receptors were collected from a man aged 18 to 29 in good health and CMV-seronegative.

V usage is TRBV7-2 and J usage is TRBJ1-3, with D tentatively TRBD1 (6 bases). V was shortened by 1 base and J by 4 bases, with 14 bases between the two germline ends. The CDR3 runs 16 residues. The germline V gene encodes CDR1 SGHTA and CDR2 FQGNSA. CDR3 sequence reads: CASSLGGTGTGNTIYF. The CDR3 nucleotides read TGTGCCAGCAGCTTAGGGGGTACAGGGACGGGAAACACCATATATTTT.

The V gene is TRBV7-8, the J gene TRBJ2-1, with 8 bases matching TRBD1. The V gene end was trimmed by 5 bases and the J gene end by 7 bases; junction bases not matched to a gene: 10. The CDR3 runs to 15 residues. CDR1 is SGHVS, CDR2 FQNEAQ, per germline. The CDR3, as DNA: TGTGCCAGCAGCCCCCAGGGGGCCCATGGAAATGAGCAGTTCTTC. Protein: CASSPQGAHGNEQFF.

The V and J genes are TRBV5-1 and TRBJ2-5, with a tentative D call TRBD2 (5 bases). The V gene's germline CDR1 is SGHRS and CDR2 YFSETQ. The germline V and J ends were trimmed by 0 bases and 5 bases, with 8 bases remaining between them. The CDR3 sequence is 13 residues long. CDR3 nucleotide sequence: TGCGCCAGCAGCTTGGGACTAACGGAGACCCAGTACTTC. Translating gives CASSLGLTETQYF.

The chain is built from TRBV7-9 and TRBJ1-2, with D possibly matching TRBD1 (6 bases). CDR1 is SEHNR and CDR2 is FQNEAQ in the germline V gene (reference sequence). Trimming left V 7 bases short and J 5 bases short, with 14 bases between. This CDR3 has 13 amino acids. CDR3 region: CASTLNQGYGYTF. Here the CDR3 DNA reads TGTGCCAGCACTCTAAACCAGGGGTATGGCTACACCTTC.

The chain is built from TRBV27 and TRBJ1-2; TRBD1 matches at 7 bases. V lost 3 bases to trimming and J lost 1 base; unmatched junction nucleotides: 5. The length of the CDR3 is 15 residues. The germline V gene encodes CDR1 MNHEY and CDR2 SMNVEV (reference sequence). The CDR3 region is CASSFYRGGNYGYTF. The CDR3 DNA sequence: TGTGCCAGCAGTTTCTACAGGGGAGGTAACTATGGCTACACCTTC.

This chain connects TRBV7-2 to TRBJ2-7; D gene uncertain. This CDR3 is 15 amino acids long. The germline CDR1 and CDR2 sequences are SGHTA and FQGNSA. The V end lost 7 bases, the J end lost 3 bases, and 19 bases lay between the germline ends. The CDR3 protein is CASILVPLVGYEQYF. The CDR3 bases are TGTGCCAGCATCCTAGTCCCCCTCGTTGGCTACGAGCAGTACTTC.

This chain joins TRBV4-3 and TRBJ2-5; D perhaps matches TRBD2 (6 bases). The assigned J gene may be wrong: the sequence end matches TRBJ2-7 better. The CDR3 has 17 amino acids. The germline V gene encodes CDR1 LGHNA and CDR2 YSLEER. The CDR3 loop is CASSQDYKTAGSYEQYF. As DNA, the CDR3 is TGCGCCAGCAGCCAAGATTATAAGACAGCGGGTTCCTACGAGCAGTACTTC.

V usage is TRBV6-5 and J usage is TRBJ2-3, with 11 bases fitting TRBD2. The germline V gene encodes CDR1 MNHEY and CDR2 SVGAGI. The J segment lost 2 bases and the V segment lost 5 bases, leaving 3 bases of the junction unmatched. The CDR3 totals 15 residues. CDR3 sequence: CASSQGLAVTDTQYF. CDR3 DNA sequence: TGTGCCAGCAGTCAGGGACTAGCGGTCACAGATACGCAGTATTTT.

J is TRBJ2-5 and V is TRBV19, with D perhaps matching TRBD2 (7 bases). V lost 5 bases and J lost 5, with 18 bases in between. This CDR3 is 15 amino acids long. Germline V lookup: CDR1 LNHDA, CDR2 SQIVND (reference sequence). CDR3 amino acids: CASSSSSGGQETQYF. CDR3 bases: TGTGCCAGTAGTTCTTCTTCGGGAGGACAGGAGACCCAGTACTTC.

On this clone itself: The sample carries other DNA sequences with the same CDR3. The genes are TRBV9 and TRBJ2-5; the match to TRBD2 covers 8 bases. Germline-derived CDR1 and CDR2 are SGDLS and YYNGEE. This CDR3 is 14 amino acids long. V gave up 0 bases and J gave up 3 bases; unmatched junction bases: 1. The CDR3 sequence is CASSVAGGEETQYF. For the CDR3, the DNA is TGTGCCAGCAGCGTAGCGGGGGGGGAAGAGACCCAGTACTTC.

This chain uses TRBV11-2 with TRBJ2-7; D uncertain. Germline V gene lookup returns CDR1 SGHAT and CDR2 FQNNGV. The CDR3 totals 12 residues. Trimming cost V 5 bases and J 2 bases, with 7 bases left between them. CDR3 residues: CASSVPTYEQYF. The CDR3 bases are TGTGCCAGCAGCGTCCCTACCTACGAGCAGTACTTC.

This clone was counted a single time. The chain couples TRBV28 to TRBJ2-7, with no clear D. This CDR3 has 17 residues. Trimming removed 3 bases from V and 1 base from J, with 19 bases in between. Germline values: CDR1 MDHEN, CDR2 SYDVKM. The CDR3 region is CASSFPRVGFPSYEQYF. In DNA, the CDR3 is TGTGCCAGCAGTTTCCCCCGGGTCGGCTTTCCTTCCTACGAGCAGTACTTC.

This clone has just one count. V is TRBV23-1 and J is TRBJ2-1; TRBD1 might be the D (6 bases). TRBV23-1 is classed as an ORF, of uncertain function. The CDR3 is 14 residues long. Trimming removed 9 bases at V and 0 bases at J, with 12 bases between. The DNA of the CDR3 is TGCGCCAGTACGACAGGACACTCCTACAATGAGCAGTTCTTC. This encodes CASTTGHSYNEQFF.

The genes are TRBV28 and TRBJ1-2; D is possibly TRBD1 (6 bases). This CDR3 is built from 12 residues. Trimming took off 11 bases at V and 8 bases at J, with 18 bases between the two ends. CDR1 and CDR2 from the germline V gene are MDHEN and SYDVKM. The CDR3 nucleotides read TGTGCCTGCTCAGGGGTTACACGGGGCTACACCTTC. Its protein product is CACSGVTRGYTF.

Remarks on this clone: A junction end diverges from the germline sequence, so it may reflect a read error. The chain employs TRBV30 and TRBJ1-2, with D possibly being TRBD1 (5 bases). CDR1 and CDR2 from the germline V gene are GTSNPN and SVGIG (reference sequence). The CDR3 runs to 11 residues. This CDR3 reads CARSWGDGYTF. The CDR3 DNA follows: TGTGCCCGGAGCTGGGGGGATGGCTACACCTTC. The full variable domain, rest sourced from reference TRBV30 and TRBJ1-2, is SQTIHQWPATLVQPVGSPLSLECTVEGTSNPNLYWYRQAAGRGLQLLFYSVGIGQISSEVPQNLSASRPQDRQFILSSKKLLLSDSGFYLCARSWGDGYTFGSGTRLTVV.

The CDR3 DNA reads TGTGCCACCAGCGGACAGGGGGCGTCTGAAGCTTTCTTT. Its protein is CATSGQGASEAFF. This rearrangement joins TRBV15 to TRBJ1-1, with TRBD1 matching over 11 bases. Germline CDR1 LNHNV, CDR2 YYDKDF (reference sequence). The CDR3 loop spans 13 amino acids. The J segment lost 6 bases and the V segment lost 5 bases, leaving 2 bases of the junction unmatched. The full variable domain, in which reference TRBV15 and TRBJ1-1 provide the parts outside the CDR3, is DAMVIQNPRYQVTQFGKPVTLSCSQTLNHNVMYWYQQKSSQAPKLLFHYYDKDFNNEADTPDNFQSRRPNTSFCFLDIRSPGLGDTAMYLCATSGQGASEAFFGQGTRLTVV.

The chain combines TRBV12-5 with TRBJ2-1; a weak D match, TRBD2 (5 bases). The CDR3 has 14 residues. Germline CDR1 and CDR2: LGHNT and FRNRAP. V dropped 3 bases and J dropped 8 bases, with 14 bases sitting between them. The CDR3 sequence: CASGFGLSQDEQFF. In DNA form, the CDR3 reads TGTGCTAGTGGTTTCGGACTGAGCCAGGATGAGCAGTTCTTC.

CDR3 protein: CASSLNGDAGELFF. The DNA for the CDR3 is TGTGCCAGCAGCTTAAACGGGGATGCCGGGGAGCTGTTTTTT. The chain uses TRBV7-2 and TRBJ2-2, with a tentative D call TRBD2 (5 bases). CDR3 length equals 14 residues. Trimming took 2 bases from V and 6 from J, leaving 10 bases between them. From germline, CDR1 is SGHTA and CDR2 FQGNSA.

CDR3 sequence (DNA): TGTGCCAGCACCTCGGGGGGTTCTGGAAACACCATATATTTT. Translated: CASTSGGSGNTIYF. The rearrangement links TRBV28 to TRBJ1-3, with D possibly matching TRBD1 (5 bases). The CDR3 extends over 14 amino acids. V shed 7 bases and J shed 1 base, with 11 bases lying between them. CDR1 MDHEN and CDR2 SYDVKM come from the germline V gene.

This clone was picked up a small number of times. The V gene is TRBV7-9, the J gene TRBJ2-5; TRBD1 aligns across 7 bases. Trimming at V came to 5 bases and at J to 0 bases, leaving 3 bases not matched to a gene. This CDR3 is built from 14 residues. In germline, CDR1 is SEHNR, CDR2 FQNEAQ (reference sequence). The chain's CDR3 is CASSPQGYQETQYF. CDR3 nucleotide sequence: TGTGCCAGCAGCCCACAGGGGTACCAAGAGACCCAGTACTTC.

The chain joins TRBV4-2 to TRBJ2-3, with 8 bases lining up with TRBD1. The CDR3 length is 16 residues. The trim removed 4 bases at V and 8 bases at J, leaving 14 bases unmatched. The germline V gene has CDR1 LGHNA and CDR2 YNFKEQ. This CDR3 is CASSPVRGRGGLTQYF. The CDR3 nucleotides are TGTGCCAGCAGCCCGGTCAGGGGGCGCGGTGGGCTTACGCAGTATTTT.

This sequence joins TRBV11-2 and TRBJ2-7; D is unresolved. Germline values: CDR1 SGHAT, CDR2 FQNNGV. The V end lost 6 bases, the J end lost 6 bases, and 9 bases lay between the germline ends. The CDR3 spans 11 residues. This chain's CDR3 is CASRMTPEQYF. In DNA, the CDR3 is TGTGCCAGCAGGATGACACCCGAGCAGTACTTC.

This chain links TRBV2 with TRBJ2-2; unclear D gene. The V gene lost 0 bases and the J gene lost 4 bases, with 9 bases spanning the gap. This CDR3 has 15 amino acids. Germline V gene sequence: CDR1 SNHLY, CDR2 FYNNEI. This CDR3 is CASSEAPTSTGELFF. The CDR3 coding sequence is TGTGCCAGCAGTGAAGCGCCTACTTCCACCGGGGAGCTGTTTTTT.

CDR3 bases: TGTGCCAGCAGCCCTGGACAGGGGTCCTATGGCTACACCTTC. Its translation is CASSPGQGSYGYTF. The chain employs TRBV28 and TRBJ1-2; 9 positions match TRBD1. Germline assignment: CDR1 MDHEN and CDR2 SYDVKM. CDR3 length equals 14 residues. Trimming at V came to 6 bases and at J to 4 bases, leaving 6 bases not matched to a gene.

The chain has TRBV7-2 and TRBJ2-1, with 11 bases aligning to TRBD1. This CDR3 has 14 amino acids. V was pared by 5 bases and J by 6 bases, with 3 bases of the junction left unmatched. Per germline, CDR1 SGHTA and CDR2 FQGNSA. The CDR3 here is CASSAGTGGNEQFF. The CDR3 DNA reads as TGTGCCAGCAGCGCAGGGACAGGGGGCAATGAGCAGTTCTTC.